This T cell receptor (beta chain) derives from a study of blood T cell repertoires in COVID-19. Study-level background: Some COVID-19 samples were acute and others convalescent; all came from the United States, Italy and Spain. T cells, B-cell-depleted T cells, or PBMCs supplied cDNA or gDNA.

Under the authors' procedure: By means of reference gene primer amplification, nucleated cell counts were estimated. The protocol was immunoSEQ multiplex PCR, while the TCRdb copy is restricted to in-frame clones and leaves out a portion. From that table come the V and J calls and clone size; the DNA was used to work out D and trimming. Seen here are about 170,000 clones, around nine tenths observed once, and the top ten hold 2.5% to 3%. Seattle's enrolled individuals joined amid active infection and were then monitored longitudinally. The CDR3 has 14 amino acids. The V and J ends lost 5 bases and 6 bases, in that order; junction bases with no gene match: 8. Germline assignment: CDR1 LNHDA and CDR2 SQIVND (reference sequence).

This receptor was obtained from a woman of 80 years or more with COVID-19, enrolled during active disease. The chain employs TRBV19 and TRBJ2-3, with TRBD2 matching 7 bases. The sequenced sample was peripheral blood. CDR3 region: CASSGGGLPDTQYF. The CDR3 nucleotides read TGTGCCAGTAGTGGGGGGGGACTGCCGGATACGCAGTATTTT.